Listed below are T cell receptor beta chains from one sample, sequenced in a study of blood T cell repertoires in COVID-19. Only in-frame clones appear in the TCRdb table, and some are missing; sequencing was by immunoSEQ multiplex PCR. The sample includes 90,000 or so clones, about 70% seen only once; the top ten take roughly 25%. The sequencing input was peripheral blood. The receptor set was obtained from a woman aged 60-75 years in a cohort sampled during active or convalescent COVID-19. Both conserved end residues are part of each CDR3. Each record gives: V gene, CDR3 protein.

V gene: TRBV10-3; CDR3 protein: CAISEYRTGISPLHF
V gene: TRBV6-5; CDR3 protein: CASSYSPTSGDDTQYF
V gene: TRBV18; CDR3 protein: CASSPTRQGDGYTF
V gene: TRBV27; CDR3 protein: CASSYRVYEKLFF
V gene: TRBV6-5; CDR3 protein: CASSYSPSITQYF
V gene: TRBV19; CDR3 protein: CASSMIGVAGNTIYF
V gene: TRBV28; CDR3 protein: CASSLSQGGQETQYF
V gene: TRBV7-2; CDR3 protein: CASRPSAGQGARTQYF
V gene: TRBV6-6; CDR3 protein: CASSYSGGRREKLFF
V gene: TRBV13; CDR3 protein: CASSLGQGATEAFF
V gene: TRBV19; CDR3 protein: CASSIRGASNQPQHF
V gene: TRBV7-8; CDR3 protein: CASSYLNFVDEQYF
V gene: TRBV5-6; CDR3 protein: CASRNLARGGTDTQYF
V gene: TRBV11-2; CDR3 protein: CASSGRDRVQETQYF
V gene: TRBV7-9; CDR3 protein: CASSPTGTGVSPLHF
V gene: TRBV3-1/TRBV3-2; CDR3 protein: CASSPRDSTYEQYF
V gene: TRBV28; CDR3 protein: CASSLLTGSYEQYF
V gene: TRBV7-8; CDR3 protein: CASSLEGGQPQHF
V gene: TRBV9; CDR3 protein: CASSVGPLGQGILYGYTF
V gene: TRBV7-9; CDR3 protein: CASSSGQGAYEQYF
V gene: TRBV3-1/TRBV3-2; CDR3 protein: CASSVVVSSNTEAFF
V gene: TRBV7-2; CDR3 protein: CASSVGQASNYGYTF
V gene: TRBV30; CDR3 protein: CAWSVLGSGYTF
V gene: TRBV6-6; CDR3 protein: CASSYLGDSPLHF
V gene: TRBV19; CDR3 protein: CASSTRQGIGYNSPLHF
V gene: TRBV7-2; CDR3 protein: CASSFTSSYEQYF
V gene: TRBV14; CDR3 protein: CASSARQQIDEKLFF
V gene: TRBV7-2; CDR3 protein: CASSLGTGISGEKLFF
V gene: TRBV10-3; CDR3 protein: CAIRGQPGQPQHF
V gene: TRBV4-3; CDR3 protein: CASSQDLGGLGTGELFF
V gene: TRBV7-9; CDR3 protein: CASSLILSGANVLTF
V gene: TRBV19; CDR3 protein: CASSARAGGEQFF
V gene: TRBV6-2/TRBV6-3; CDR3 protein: CASSYRRQDSNQPQHF
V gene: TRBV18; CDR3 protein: CASSPPSGSTDTQYF
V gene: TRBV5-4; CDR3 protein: CASSQRTGMLGYGYTF
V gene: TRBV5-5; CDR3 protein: CASSLHVGQLNYGYTF
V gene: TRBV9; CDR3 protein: CASSVVEVGPPYEQYF
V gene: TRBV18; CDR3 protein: CASSPRQVKMNTEAFF
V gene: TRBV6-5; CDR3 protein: CASMAENEQFF
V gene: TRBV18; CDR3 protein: CASSPYGQGADEQYF